A selection of T cell receptor beta chains follows, all from one sample in a study of a mutant IDH1 vaccine in newly diagnosed glioma. Assay used: immunoSEQ multiplex PCR; TCRdb lists only in-frame clones, some missing. Of just under 70,000 clones listed, roughly 84% are singletons. These receptors lack a known antigen. Sequencing used PBMCs, obtained from a glioma patient whose treatment included an IDH1 peptide vaccine. The receptors originated from a man aged 18 to 30 with glioma. Both conserved end residues are trimmed from each CDR3. Fields, in order: clone size, V gene, J gene, D gene, CDR3 protein. A D gene is named only where the DNA matches it firmly. The size field is filled for only some rows; it gives once, few, many or a size class.

NA,TRBV7-9,TRBJ1-1,NA,ASSPSTWKTEFEAF
NA,TRBV5-1,TRBJ1-1,NA,ASSLGLGRGGTEAF
NA,TRBV9,TRBJ2-2,NA,ASSGASPGELF
NA,TRBV18,TRBJ2-5,NA,ASSRGTVQETQY
NA,TRBV6-5,TRBJ1-2,NA,ASTLQGGYGYT
few,TRBV5-4,TRBJ2-1,TRBD2,ASSPGGLADYNEQF
NA,TRBV4-3,TRBJ1-1,NA,ASSQDLRGRRGTEAF
NA,TRBV7-9,TRBJ1-2,TRBD1,ASSPWTGNNANYGYT
NA,TRBV6-5,TRBJ1-2,TRBD1,ASRRTGIKNYGYT
once,TRBV27,TRBJ2-1,TRBD2,ASSFGTSGKYNEQF
NA,TRBV7-7,TRBJ2-5,NA,ASSFSPERYETQY
NA,TRBV6-5,TRBJ1-1,TRBD1,ASSHLDRGPEAF
NA,TRBV29-1,TRBJ2-7,TRBD1,SVENPGQGSYEQY
NA,TRBV7-2,TRBJ1-2,NA,ASSLDARPGIGYT
NA,TRBV4-3,TRBJ2-7,TRBD2,ASSLGSGEYYEQY
NA,TRBV10-3,TRBJ2-3,NA,AISESTGTDTQY
NA,TRBV27,TRBJ1-1,TRBD1,ASSLDRGGTEAF
NA,TRBV10-1,TRBJ2-7,TRBD1,ASSEGGGEQY
NA,TRBV19,TRBJ1-1,NA,ASSSSWSTEAF
few,TRBV19,TRBJ1-5,TRBD1,ASRTGFPGQGRDPQH
NA,TRBV30,TRBJ2-1,NA,AWSATSNEQF
NA,TRBV5-4,TRBJ2-3,NA,ASSWEQGSDTQY
once,TRBV10-1,TRBJ2-5,NA,ASSEPSRGGPGEGREKETQY
NA,TRBV15,TRBJ1-5,NA,ATSTGANQPQH
NA,TRBV9,TRBJ1-1,NA,ASSPIGGSNTEAF
NA,TRBV18,TRBJ1-2,TRBD1,ASSRYRGPDGNYGYT
NA,TRBV28,TRBJ2-2,NA,ASSLPQNTGELF
NA,TRBV30,TRBJ1-5,TRBD1,AWSAGTGAEPQH
NA,TRBV11-3,TRBJ2-1,TRBD2,ASSPTRTSGVQF
NA,TRBV4-3,TRBJ1-4,TRBD1,ASSQDRGTANEKLF
NA,TRBV5-4,TRBJ2-7,NA,ASSLGPPGEQY
NA,TRBV7-9,TRBJ2-7,NA,ASSLTLVYEQY
NA,TRBV4-1,TRBJ1-6,NA,ASSLRRGRDTPSPLH
NA,TRBV6-5,TRBJ1-1,NA,ASSYIAEIGTEAF
NA,TRBV6-5,TRBJ2-7,NA,ASSYRGAGAYEQY
NA,TRBV9,TRBJ1-1,NA,ASSPPTGLRDTEAF
once,TRBV7-2,TRBJ2-1,TRBD2,ASSVGVKRGGNEQF
once,TRBV7-2,TRBJ2-3,NA,ASSLTGGEDTQY
NA,TRBV27,TRBJ2-1,NA,ASSIQSSYNEQF
NA,TRBV7-2,TRBJ2-5,TRBD2,ASSLGLAGEETQY
NA,TRBV4-3,TRBJ1-1,NA,ASSQGVGTVYMTTEAF
NA,TRBV7-2,TRBJ1-1,NA,ASSKNTEAF
NA,TRBV7-3,TRBJ1-1,NA,ASSRGPRGEAF
NA,TRBV10-2,TRBJ1-4,NA,ASSSTWGGVSTNEKLF
once,TRBV7-8,TRBJ1-2,NA,ASSPGGGYGYT
NA,TRBV27,TRBJ1-2,NA,ASSLWSGAIGNYGYT
few,TRBV6-6,TRBJ1-5,NA,ASSYGPSPNQPQH
NA,TRBV12-5,TRBJ2-2,TRBD1,ASARRWDRSNTGELF
NA,TRBV9,TRBJ2-2,TRBD1,ASSVTSYPLTGAGELF